The 7 T cell receptor beta chains reported below all come from one sample, sequenced in a study of human T cells and chemical hapten exposure. TCRdb re-analysed the RACE reads in MiXCR, keeping a single row per CDR3 protein. The sample holds around 330,000 distinct CDR3 sequences, approximately 5.8% seen once. The sample's time point: pre-sensitization, week 0. The treatment here: therapeutic diphenylcyclopropenone sensitization with weekly scalp DPC. The input for sequencing was whole blood, taken in connection with sensitization to the hapten diphenylcyclopropenone (DPC). The receptors derive from a woman younger than 30 with alopecia areata. Some clones in this sample may be carry-over from other donors' samples.

The J gene is TRBJ2-7, the V gene TRBV12-3 or TRBV12-4, with D maybe TRBD2 (7 bases). The CDR3 contains 16 residues. The V end was cut by 1 base, the J end by 1 base, with 14 bases between. Written as DNA, the CDR3 is TGTGCCAGCAGTTTAGATCGGGGGGCGATATCCTACGAGCAGTACTTC. Translation gives CASSLDRGAISYEQYF.

This clonotype was seen many times. This chain joins TRBV11-2 and TRBJ2-1; tentative D call: TRBD2 (6 bases). V lost 4 bases to trimming and J lost 6 bases, with 16 bases between them. Germline V gene data show CDR1 as SGHAT and CDR2 as FQNNGV. This CDR3 is built from 15 residues. The chain's CDR3 is CASSSRDDTTNEQFF. CDR3 in DNA: TGTGCCAGCAGCTCGCGGGACGACACCACCAATGAGCAGTTCTTC.

In its sample, this clonotype was seen a few times. V and J are TRBV3-1 and TRBJ2-6, with TRBD1 matching 10 bases. The CDR3 contains 19 residues. After removal of 0 bases from V and 4 bases from J, the junction contained 9 bases not matched to a gene. Germline CDR1 LGHDT, CDR2 YNNKEL (reference sequence). CDR3 protein: CASSQDRQGAIPGANVLTF. The DNA for the CDR3 is TGTGCCAGCAGCCAAGACCGACAGGGGGCTATTCCCGGGGCCAACGTCCTGACTTTC. Using reference TRBV3-1 and TRBJ2-6 for the parts outside the CDR3, the full variable domain is DTAVSQTPKYLVTQMGNDKSIKCEQNLGHDTMYWYKQDSKKFLKIMFSYNNKELIINETVPNRFSPKSPDKAHLNLHINSLELGDSAVYFCASSQDRQGAIPGANVLTFGAGSRLTVL.

This clonotype has ten or more counts. V is TRBV5-1 and J is TRBJ2-1; the match to TRBD2 covers 12 bases. The V gene's germline CDR1 is SGHRS and CDR2 YFSETQ. CDR3 length: 14 amino acids. With V trimmed by 4 bases and J by 8 bases, 4 bases remained unmatched. CDR3 nucleotides: TGCGCCAGCAGCCCGAGACTAGCGGGGGATGAGCAGTTCTTC. It specifies CASSPRLAGDEQFF. Full variable domain (rest looked up from reference TRBV5-1 and TRBJ2-1): KAGVTQTPRYLIKTRGQQVTLSCSPISGHRSVSWYQQTPGQGLQFLFEYFSETQRNKGNFPGRFSGRQFSNSRSEMNVSTLELGDSALYLCASSPRLAGDEQFFGPGTRLTVL.

The chain carries TRBV10-3 and TRBJ2-2; D might be TRBD2 (6 bases). The germline V and J ends were trimmed by 7 bases and 0 bases, with 18 bases remaining between them. The length of the CDR3 is 17 residues. Per the germline V gene, CDR1 is ENHRY and CDR2 is SYGVKD. DNA of the CDR3: TGTGCCATCAATGGGCCGGGAGACACACCGAACACCGGGGAGCTGTTTTTT. Translated, it gives CAINGPGDTPNTGELFF.

This clonotype was seen repeatedly, ten times or more. The rearrangement uses TRBV7-2 and TRBJ1-5; no clear D. V lost 4 bases and J 7 bases, leaving 14 bases between the germline ends. Germline CDR1 reads SGHTA; CDR2 reads FQGNSA. The CDR3 has 14 residues. CDR3 protein: CASSSQGQIQPQHF. CDR3 coding DNA: TGTGCCAGCAGCTCCCAAGGCCAGATACAGCCCCAGCATTTT.

V gene TRBV4-3 combines with J gene TRBJ2-1; 9 bases line up with TRBD2. The V segment lost 0 bases and the J segment 0 bases; nucleotides outside the gene matches: 9. The germline gives CDR1 LGHNA, CDR2 YSLEER. This CDR3 has 19 amino acids. The chain's CDR3 is CASSQDPAGGPSSYNEQFF. Here the CDR3 DNA reads TGCGCCAGCAGCCAAGATCCAGCGGGGGGTCCTAGCTCCTACAATGAGCAGTTCTTC.